Sequencing of this T cell receptor beta chain was carried out in a study of T cell responses to AZD1222 COVID-19 vaccine. Broader study findings: At baseline, just a handful of AZD1222 recipients tested seropositive. Repertoires in all cases were sampled only once the peak T cell response had passed. Unmutated variant regions are reportedly the target of nearly half of TCRs that are spike-specific. Donors skewed white British and female; clonal diversity was possibly underestimated.

To note about this clone: The antigen remains unidentified.

Trimming took off 7 bases at V and 2 bases at J, with 18 bases between the two ends. The germline V gene has CDR1 LNHDA and CDR2 SQIVND (reference sequence). The CDR3 runs to 16 residues. Method: immunoSEQ multiplex PCR; TCRdb's copy keeps in-frame clones and lacks some. This table has about 140,000 clones, about nine tenths appearing once. This chain links TRBV19 with TRBJ1-5; D is perhaps TRBD1 (5 bases). The receptor's source is an adult who received the AZD1222 COVID-19 vaccine. The source was peripheral blood, collected 28 days after the second AZD1222 dose. The CDR3 DNA reads as TGTGCCAGTACCCCATCTGGGGCCAGGGGCAATCAGCCCCAGCATTTT. It translates to CASTPSGARGNQPQHF. Combining the CDR3 with reference TRBV19 and TRBJ1-5 gives the whole variable domain DGGITQSPKYLFRKEGQNVTLSCEQNLNHDAMYWYRQDPGQGLRLIYYSQIVNDFQKGDIAEGYSVSREKKESFPLTVTSAQKNPTAFYLCASTPSGARGNQPQHFGDGTRLSIL.